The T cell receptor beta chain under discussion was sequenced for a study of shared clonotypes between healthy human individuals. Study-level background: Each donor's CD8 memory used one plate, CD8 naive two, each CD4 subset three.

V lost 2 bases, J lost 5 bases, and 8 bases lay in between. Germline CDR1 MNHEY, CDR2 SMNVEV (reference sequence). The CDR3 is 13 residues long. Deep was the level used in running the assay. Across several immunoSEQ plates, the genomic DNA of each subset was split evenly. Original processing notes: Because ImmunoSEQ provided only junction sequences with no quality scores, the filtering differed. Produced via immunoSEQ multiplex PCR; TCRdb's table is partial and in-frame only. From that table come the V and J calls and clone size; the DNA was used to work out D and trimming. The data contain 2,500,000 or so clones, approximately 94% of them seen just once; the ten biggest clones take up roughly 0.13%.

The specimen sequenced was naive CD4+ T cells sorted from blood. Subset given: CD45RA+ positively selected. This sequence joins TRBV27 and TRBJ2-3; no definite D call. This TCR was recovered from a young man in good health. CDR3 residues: CASSLERVDTQYF. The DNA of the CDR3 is TGTGCCAGCAGTTTAGAACGGGTAGATACGCAGTATTTT.